This TCR beta chain emerged from a study of early T cells in non-severe SARS-CoV-2 infection. Study-wide background: It was bulk RNA from unsorted whole blood that was sequenced, and the chains were unpaired. General study points: Using VDJdb, the matching emphasized anti-spike CD8 responses while missing private and CD4 specificities.

Individual cDNA molecules received unique molecular identifiers. TCRdb independently ran MiXCR on the 5' RACE reads; one entry per CDR3 protein. The data show tens of thousands of distinct CDR3 sequences, approximately 9.7% seen once. This clonotype was observed at least ten times. Its antigen is still unknown. The CDR3 covers 16 residues. V lost 0 bases and J 2 bases, leaving 12 bases between the germline ends. CDR1 and CDR2 (germline): SGHVS, FNYEAQ. The sample comprised whole blood. This rearrangement joins TRBV7-6 to TRBJ2-3, with D hard to call. The sequence was obtained from an adult who was a healthcare worker with PCR-confirmed SARS-CoV-2 infection or an uninfected control (not recorded which). The CDR3 here is CASSLANAQLTDTQYF. CDR3 DNA: TGTGCCAGCAGCTTAGCCAACGCCCAGCTCACAGATACGCAGTATTTT.